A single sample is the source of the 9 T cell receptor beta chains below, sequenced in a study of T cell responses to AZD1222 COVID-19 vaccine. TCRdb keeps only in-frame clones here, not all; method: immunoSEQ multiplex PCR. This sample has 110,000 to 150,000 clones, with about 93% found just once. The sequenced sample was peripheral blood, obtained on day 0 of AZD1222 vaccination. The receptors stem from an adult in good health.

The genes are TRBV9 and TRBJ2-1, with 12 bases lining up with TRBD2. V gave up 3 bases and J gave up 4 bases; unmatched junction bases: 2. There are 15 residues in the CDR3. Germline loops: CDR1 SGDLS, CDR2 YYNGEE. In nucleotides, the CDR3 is TGTGCCAGCAGCGCTAGCGGGAGGGAATACAATGAGCAGTTCTTC. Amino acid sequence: CASSASGREYNEQFF.

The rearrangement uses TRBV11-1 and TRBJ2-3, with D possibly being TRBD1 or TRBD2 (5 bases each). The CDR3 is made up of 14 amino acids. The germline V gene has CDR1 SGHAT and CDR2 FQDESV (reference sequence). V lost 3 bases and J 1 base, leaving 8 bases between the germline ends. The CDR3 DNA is TGTGCCAGCAGCTTTCAGGGAGGCACAGATACGCAGTATTTT. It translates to CASSFQGGTDTQYF.

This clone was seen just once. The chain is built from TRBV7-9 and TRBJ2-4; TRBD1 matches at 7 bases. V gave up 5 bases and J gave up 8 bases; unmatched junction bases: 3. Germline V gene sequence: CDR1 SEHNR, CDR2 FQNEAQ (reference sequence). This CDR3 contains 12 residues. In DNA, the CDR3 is TGTGCCAGCAGCCTCGACAGGGACATTCAGTACTTC. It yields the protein CASSLDRDIQYF.

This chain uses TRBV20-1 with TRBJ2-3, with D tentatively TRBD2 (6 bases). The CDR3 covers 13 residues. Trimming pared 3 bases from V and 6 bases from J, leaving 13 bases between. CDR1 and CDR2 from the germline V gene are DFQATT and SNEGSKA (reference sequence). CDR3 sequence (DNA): TGCAGTGCTAGTTATCGGCGGGATGATACGCAGTATTTT. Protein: CSASYRRDDTQYF.

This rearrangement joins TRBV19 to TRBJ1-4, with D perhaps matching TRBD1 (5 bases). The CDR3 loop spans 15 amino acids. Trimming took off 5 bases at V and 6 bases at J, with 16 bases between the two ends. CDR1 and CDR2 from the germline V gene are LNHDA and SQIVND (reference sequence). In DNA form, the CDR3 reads TGTGCCAGTAGTGCCAGGGAGGGGACGGATGAAAAACTGTTTTTT. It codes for CASSAREGTDEKLFF.

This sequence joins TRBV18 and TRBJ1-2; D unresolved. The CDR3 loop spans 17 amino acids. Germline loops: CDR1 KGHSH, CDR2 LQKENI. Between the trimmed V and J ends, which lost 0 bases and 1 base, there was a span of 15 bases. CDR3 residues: CASSPPLLQRGNYGYTF. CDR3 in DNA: TGTGCCAGCTCACCACCGTTGCTGCAGCGGGGTAACTATGGCTACACCTTC.

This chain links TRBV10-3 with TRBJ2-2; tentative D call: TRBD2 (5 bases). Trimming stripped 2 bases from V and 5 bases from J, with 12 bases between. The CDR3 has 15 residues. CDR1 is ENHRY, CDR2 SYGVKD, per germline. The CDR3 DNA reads TGTGCCATCAGTGAGCTAGGGCCGGGAACCGGGGAGCTGTTTTTT. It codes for CAISELGPGTGELFF.

CDR3 loop: CASSLLGRQETQYF. CDR3 coding DNA: TGTGCCAGCAGTTTATTGGGCAGACAAGAGACCCAGTACTTC. The chain uses TRBV27 and TRBJ2-5; D remains ambiguous. Germline lookup yields CDR1 MNHEY and CDR2 SMNVEV (reference sequence). V was shortened by 1 base and J by 2 bases, with 8 bases between the two germline ends. The CDR3 totals 14 residues.

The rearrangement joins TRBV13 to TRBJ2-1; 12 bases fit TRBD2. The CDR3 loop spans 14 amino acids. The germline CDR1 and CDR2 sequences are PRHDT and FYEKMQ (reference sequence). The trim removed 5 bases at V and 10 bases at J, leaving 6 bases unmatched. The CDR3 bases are TGTGCCAGCAGCCTCCGGACTAGCGGGAACGAGCAGTTCTTC. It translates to CASSLRTSGNEQFF.